These 23 T cell receptor beta chains originate from one sample sequenced in a study of identical twins (dated by TCRdb to the mid-2010s). Library preparation employed 5' RACE. Reads for this sample came from an Illumina HiSeq 2000. TCRdb ran its own pipeline on the public reads, namely fastp trimming at Q25 and MiXCR clone calling, and kept in-frame beta chains. CDR3 protein duplicates are merged, each entry listing the most common genes and DNA. Across this sample there are about 200,000 distinct CDR3 sequences, with 6.5% seen only once. About 14% of the sample comes from the top ten. The sample was also reused in another study, on T cells expressing NK-cell markers.

The sample was CD8+ T cells sorted from blood. These TCRs come from a woman younger than 30 in good health.

The rearrangement uses TRBV5-6 and TRBJ2-7; D gene ambiguous. V lost 5 bases, J lost 6 bases, and 12 bases lay in between. The CDR3 runs 12 residues. CDR1 is SGHDT, CDR2 YYEEEE, per germline. The CDR3 DNA follows: TGTGCCAGCAGTCATGCGTCCGGCGAGCAGTACTTC. This codes for CASSHASGEQYF.

J is TRBJ2-5 and V is TRBV6-1; 9 bases are a match to TRBD2. This CDR3 spans 16 amino acids. After removal of 6 bases from V and 4 bases from J, the junction contained 12 bases not matched to a gene. Germline V gene lookup returns CDR1 MNHNS and CDR2 SASEGT. CDR3 amino acids: CASSRRVSGRGETQYF. DNA of the CDR3: TGTGCCAGCAGCCGGCGCGTTAGCGGGAGAGGAGAGACCCAGTACTTC.

This clonotype occurred a few times. CDR3 bases: TGTGCCAGCTTAGGACTAGTAGGGGACGAGCAGTACTTC. This translates into CASLGLVGDEQYF. V is TRBV6-2 or TRBV6-3 and J is TRBJ2-7; 7 bases are shared with TRBD2. Trimming at V came to 8 bases and at J to 5 bases, leaving 9 bases not matched to a gene. Germline CDR1 and CDR2: MNHEY and SVGEGT. This CDR3 contains 13 residues.

This rearrangement joins TRBV5-1 to TRBJ2-1; D could derive from TRBD1 or TRBD2 (5 bases each). V was shortened by 4 bases and J by 7 bases, with 18 bases between the two germline ends. CDR3 length equals 15 residues. CDR1 and CDR2 from the germline V gene are SGHRS and YFSETQ. This chain's CDR3 is CASSEGPATGNEQFF. In DNA form, the CDR3 reads TGCGCCAGCAGCGAGGGACCCGCGACTGGAAATGAGCAGTTCTTC.

This clonotype was detected only a few times. CDR3 in amino acids: CASRPGAVGPQHF. The CDR3 region has the DNA TGTGCCAGCAGACCAGGGGCCGTGGGACCCCAGCATTTT. This chain links TRBV2 with TRBJ1-5; D may be TRBD1 (6 bases). V was trimmed by 6 bases and J by 10 bases, leaving 16 bases between them. The V gene's germline CDR1 is SNHLY and CDR2 FYNNEI. The length of the CDR3 is 13 residues.

This clonotype was counted only a few times. V and J are TRBV5-1 and TRBJ2-7; D unclear. The CDR3 runs 14 residues. Between the trimmed V and J ends, which lost 0 bases and 2 bases, there was a span of 9 bases. Germline-derived CDR1 and CDR2 are SGHRS and YFSETQ. CDR3 nucleotides: TGCGCCAGCAGCTTGGGAGCCAAAACCTACGAGCAGTACTTC. It codes for CASSLGAKTYEQYF.

This clonotype was seen ten or more times. The chain is built from TRBV6-1 and TRBJ2-1, with 11 bases aligning to TRBD2. V shed 5 bases, J shed 6 bases, and the junction held 6 bases outside the gene matches. The CDR3 is 15 amino acids. Per germline, CDR1 MNHNS and CDR2 SASEGT. This CDR3 is CASSLAGGYLNEQFF. The CDR3 DNA follows: TGTGCCAGCAGTCTAGCGGGGGGATACCTCAATGAGCAGTTCTTC.

This chain links TRBV12-3 or TRBV12-4 with TRBJ2-1, with 11 bases identical to TRBD1. Trimming took 0 bases from V and 9 from J; bases not matched to a gene: 7. The CDR3 runs 16 residues. CDR3 DNA: TGTGCCAGCAGTTTAGCCGAGGGGACAGGGGGGGCTGAGCAGTTCTTC. It specifies CASSLAEGTGGAEQFF.

The gene calls are TRBV30 and TRBJ2-3; possibly TRBD1 for D (5 bases). Germline V gene lookup returns CDR1 GTSNPN and CDR2 SVGIG (reference sequence). V dropped 1 base and J dropped 3 bases, with 5 bases sitting between them. This CDR3 is built from 12 residues. The CDR3 coding sequence is TGTGCCTGGAGTGACAGGACAGATACGCAGTATTTT. Its protein is CAWSDRTDTQYF.

This clonotype was observed a handful of times. The chain combines TRBV6-1 with TRBJ1-1; tentatively, D is TRBD1 (6 bases). This CDR3 has 13 amino acids. The germline V and J ends were trimmed by 6 bases and 8 bases, with 16 bases remaining between them. The germline V gene encodes CDR1 MNHNS and CDR2 SASEGT. CDR3 residues: CASRLGGGYEAFF. As DNA, the CDR3 is TGTGCCAGCAGGCTAGGGGGGGGCTACGAAGCTTTCTTT.

The V call is TRBV6-1, the J call TRBJ2-1; perhaps TRBD2 as D (6 bases). The CDR3 covers 13 residues. The germline V gene encodes CDR1 MNHNS and CDR2 SASEGT. V dropped 7 bases and J dropped 7 bases, with 14 bases sitting between them. DNA for the CDR3: TGTGCCAGCACCCATGGAGGGAGTAATGAGCAGTTCTTC. Encoded protein: CASTHGGSNEQFF.

This clonotype was counted many times. This chain links TRBV5-6 with TRBJ2-7; D gene ambiguous. The V end lost 3 bases, the J end lost 4 bases, and 11 bases lay between the germline ends. Germline V gene sequence: CDR1 SGHDT, CDR2 YYEEEE. This CDR3 contains 13 residues. The CDR3 DNA is TGTGCCAGCAGCTCATCTCCCTCTTACGAGCAGTACTTC. This translates into CASSSSPSYEQYF.

This rearrangement joins TRBV20-1 to TRBJ1-4; possibly TRBD1 for D (6 bases). Germline V gene data show CDR1 as DFQATT and CDR2 as SNEGSKA (reference sequence). CDR3 length: 12 residues. Trimming took off 5 bases at V and 11 bases at J, with 15 bases between the two ends. CDR3 sequence (DNA): TGCAGTGCTTCCGAGGGGGGCGGGAAACTGTTTTTT. Translation gives CSASEGGGKLFF.

This clonotype was observed a few times. V gene TRBV4-2 combines with J gene TRBJ2-3; maybe TRBD1 (6 bases). Trimming stripped 0 bases from V and 2 bases from J, with 12 bases between. The CDR3 covers 16 residues. CDR1 and CDR2 from the germline V gene are LGHNA and YNFKEQ. The CDR3, as DNA: TGTGCCAGCAGCCAAGAGATCGGACAGATCACAGATACGCAGTATTTT. As protein: CASSQEIGQITDTQYF.

The J gene is TRBJ2-5, the V gene TRBV9, with D perhaps assigned TRBD1 or TRBD2 (6 bases each). The germline gives CDR1 SGDLS, CDR2 YYNGEE. The CDR3 is made up of 16 amino acids. V dropped 1 base and J dropped 4 bases, with 17 bases sitting between them. The DNA of the CDR3 is TGTGCCAGCAGCGTAACGGGGGCGTTTGGGTTAGAGACCCAGTACTTC. This encodes CASSVTGAFGLETQYF.

This clonotype was counted ten times or more. The chain has TRBV10-3 and TRBJ2-7; D possibly matches TRBD1 or TRBD2 (5 bases each). Trimming cost V 5 bases and J 4 bases, with 24 bases left between them. There are 17 residues in the CDR3. Germline V gene data show CDR1 as ENHRY and CDR2 as SYGVKD. CDR3 loop: CAISPGGRGDGLYEQYF. The CDR3 coding sequence is TGTGCCATCAGTCCCGGAGGTCGTGGGGACGGGCTTTACGAGCAGTACTTC.

This chain links TRBV2 with TRBJ1-2; D not resolved. CDR1 SNHLY and CDR2 FYNNEI come from the germline V gene. With 6 bases removed from V and 5 bases from J, the gap between germline ends came to 13 bases. CDR3 length: 13 amino acids. The CDR3 DNA follows: TGTGCCAGCAGCCTTTTAGGGAGATATGGCTACACCTTC. Translated, it gives CASSLLGRYGYTF.

V and J are TRBV15 and TRBJ1-1, with 7 bases matching TRBD1. CDR1 is LNHNV, CDR2 YYDKDF, per germline (reference sequence). This CDR3 comprises 12 residues. J was trimmed by 7 bases and V by 5 bases; bases with no gene match: 4. The CDR3 here is CATSVGTVEAFF. In DNA, the CDR3 is TGTGCCACCAGCGTAGGGACAGTTGAAGCTTTCTTT.

This clonotype has just a few counts. The J gene is TRBJ1-2, the V gene TRBV5-6; TRBD1 aligns across 8 bases. CDR3 size: 14 residues. The germline V gene has CDR1 SGHDT and CDR2 YYEEEE. Trimming took 0 bases from V and 7 from J; bases not matched to a gene: 5. CDR3: CASSLGQGTSGYTF. The CDR3 nucleotides read TGTGCCAGCAGCTTGGGACAGGGGACGTCTGGCTACACCTTC.

Only a few counts were recorded for this clonotype. V usage is TRBV7-9 and J usage is TRBJ2-1, with 11 bases fitting TRBD2. The V gene's germline CDR1 is SEHNR and CDR2 FQNEAQ (reference sequence). V lost 6 bases and J lost 15; bases outside the gene matches: 10. This CDR3 region has 13 residues. The CDR3 DNA reads as TGTGCCAGCAGGACTAGCGGGACCGTCACGGCGTTCTTC. Amino acid sequence: CASRTSGTVTAFF.

The genes are TRBV29-1 and TRBJ1-2, with 8 bases that match TRBD1. CDR1 and CDR2 (germline): SQVTM, ANQGSEA. This CDR3 has 14 residues. V lost 3 bases and J lost 7; bases outside the gene matches: 10. CDR3 sequence reads: CSVEVDRGRRGYTF. CDR3 DNA sequence: TGCAGCGTTGAGGTAGACAGGGGAAGACGTGGCTACACCTTC.

This clonotype was seen a handful of times. V and J are TRBV3-1 and TRBJ1-1; tentatively, D is TRBD1 (5 bases). Trimming stripped 8 bases from V and 4 bases from J, with 14 bases between. CDR3 length: 13 amino acids. Germline loops: CDR1 LGHDT, CDR2 YNNKEL (reference sequence). In nucleotides, the CDR3 is TGTGCCAGCGGATCAGGGCTGGGCACTGAAGCTTTCTTT. Translated: CASGSGLGTEAFF.

This clonotype was seen a handful of times. Here the CDR3 DNA reads TGTGCCAGCAGCCCCACCCTTTTGGACAAGAACTATGGCTACACCTTC. It codes for CASSPTLLDKNYGYTF. The rearrangement joins TRBV7-9 to TRBJ1-2; TRBD1 might be the D (5 bases). The germline CDR1 and CDR2 sequences are SEHNR and FQNEAQ (reference sequence). CDR3 size: 16 residues. Trimming left V 5 bases short and J 2 bases short, with 18 bases between. The full variable domain, completed using reference TRBV7-9 and TRBJ1-2, is DTGVSQNPRHKITKRGQNVTFRCDPISEHNRLYWYRQTLGQGPEFLTYFQNEAQLEKSRLLSDRFSAERPKGSFSTLEIQRTEQGDSAMYLCASSPTLLDKNYGYTFGSGTRLTVV.